This T cell receptor beta chain emerged from a study of cytomegalovirus exposure and HLA in healthy donors. Study observations and caveats: Certain sequence variants were highly shared and formed a cluster, and this cluster was likely a sequencing artifact. As a later analysis showed, several of the most significant clusters appeared to be linked to common viral pathogens. Most TCR beta V segments were productive about 90% or about 30% of the time in an earlier analysis.

A multiplex PCR was run with 60 Vbeta primers and 13 Jbeta primers. The repertoire was sequenced with immunoSEQ multiplex PCR; TCRdb's copy has only in-frame clones and lacks some. The profile shows roughly 200,000 clones, around 90% of them singletons. This CDR3 comprises 16 residues. Germline values: CDR1 MNHEY, CDR2 SMNVEV (reference sequence). Trimming stripped 1 base from V and 6 bases from J, with 16 bases between. Concerning this clone: Antigen unknown.

Sequencing was carried out using PBMCs. This chain links TRBV27 with TRBJ2-1, with a possible D match to TRBD2 (6 bases). The clonotype comes from a boy between 2 and 10 years old in good health and CMV-seronegative. The CDR3 region has the DNA TGTGCCAGCAGTTTATTCGGGACGGGGGATAGCAATGAGCAGTTCTTC. It is translated as CASSLFGTGDSNEQFF.